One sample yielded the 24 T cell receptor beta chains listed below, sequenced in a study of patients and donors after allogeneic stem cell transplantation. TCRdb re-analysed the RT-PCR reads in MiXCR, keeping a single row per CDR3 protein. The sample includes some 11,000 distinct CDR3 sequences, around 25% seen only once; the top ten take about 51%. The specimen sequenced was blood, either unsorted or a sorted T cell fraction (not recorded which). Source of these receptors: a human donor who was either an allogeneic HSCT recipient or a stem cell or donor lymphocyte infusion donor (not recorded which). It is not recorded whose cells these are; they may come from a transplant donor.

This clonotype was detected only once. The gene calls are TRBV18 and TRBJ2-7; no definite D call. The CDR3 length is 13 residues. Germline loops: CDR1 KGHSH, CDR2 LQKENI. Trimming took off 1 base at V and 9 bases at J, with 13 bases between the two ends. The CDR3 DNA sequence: TGTGCCAGCTCACCACGGGTAGATTTTGGGCAGTACTTC. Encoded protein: CASSPRVDFGQYF. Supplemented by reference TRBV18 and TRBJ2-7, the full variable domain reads NAGVMQNPRHLVRRRGQEARLRCSPMKGHSHVYWYRQLPEEGLKFMVYLQKENIIDESGMPKERFSAEFPKEGPSILRIQQVVRGDSAAYFCASSPRVDFGQYFGPGTRLTVT.

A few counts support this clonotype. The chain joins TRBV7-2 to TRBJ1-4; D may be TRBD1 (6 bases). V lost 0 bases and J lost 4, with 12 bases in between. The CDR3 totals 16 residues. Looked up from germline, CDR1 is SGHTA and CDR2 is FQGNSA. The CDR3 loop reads CASSLAHRTVNEKLFF. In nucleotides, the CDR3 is TGTGCCAGCAGCTTAGCGCATAGGACAGTTAATGAAAAACTGTTTTTT.

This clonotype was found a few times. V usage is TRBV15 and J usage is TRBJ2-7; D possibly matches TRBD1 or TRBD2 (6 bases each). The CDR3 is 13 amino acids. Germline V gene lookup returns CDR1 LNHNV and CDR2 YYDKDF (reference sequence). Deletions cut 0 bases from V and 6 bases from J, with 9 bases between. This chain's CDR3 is CATSRDRGLEQYF. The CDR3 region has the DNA TGTGCCACCAGCAGAGATCGGGGGCTCGAGCAGTACTTC.

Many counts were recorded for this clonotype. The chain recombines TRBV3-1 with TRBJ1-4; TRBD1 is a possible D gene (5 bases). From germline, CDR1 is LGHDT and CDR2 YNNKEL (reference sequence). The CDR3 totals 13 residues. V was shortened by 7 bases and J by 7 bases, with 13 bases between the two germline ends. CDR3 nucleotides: TGTGCCAGCAAAAGGTCTGGGACTGAAAAACTGTTTTTT. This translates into CASKRSGTEKLFF.

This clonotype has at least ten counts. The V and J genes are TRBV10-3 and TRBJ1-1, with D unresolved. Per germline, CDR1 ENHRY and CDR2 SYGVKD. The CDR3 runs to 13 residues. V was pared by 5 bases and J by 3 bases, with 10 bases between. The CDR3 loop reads CAISRSSDTEAFF. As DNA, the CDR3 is TGTGCCATCAGTCGGAGTTCGGACACTGAAGCTTTCTTT.

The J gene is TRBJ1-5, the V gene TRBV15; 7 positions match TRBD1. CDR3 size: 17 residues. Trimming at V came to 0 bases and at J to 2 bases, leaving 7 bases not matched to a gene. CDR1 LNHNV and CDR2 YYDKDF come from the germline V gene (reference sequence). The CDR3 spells CATSRDPTGVGNQPQHF. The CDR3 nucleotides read TGTGCCACCAGCAGAGATCCCACAGGGGTTGGCAATCAGCCCCAGCATTTT. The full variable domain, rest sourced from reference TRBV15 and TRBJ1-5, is DAMVIQNPRYQVTQFGKPVTLSCSQTLNHNVMYWYQQKSSQAPKLLFHYYDKDFNNEADTPDNFQSRRPNTSFCFLDIRSPGLGDTAMYLCATSRDPTGVGNQPQHFGDGTRLSIL.

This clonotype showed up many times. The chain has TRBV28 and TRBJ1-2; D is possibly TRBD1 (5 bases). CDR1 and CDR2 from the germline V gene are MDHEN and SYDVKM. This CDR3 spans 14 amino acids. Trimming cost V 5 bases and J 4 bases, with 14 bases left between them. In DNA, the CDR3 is TGTGCCAGCAGTCCTCGGACACGATCCTATGGCTACACCTTC. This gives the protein CASSPRTRSYGYTF.

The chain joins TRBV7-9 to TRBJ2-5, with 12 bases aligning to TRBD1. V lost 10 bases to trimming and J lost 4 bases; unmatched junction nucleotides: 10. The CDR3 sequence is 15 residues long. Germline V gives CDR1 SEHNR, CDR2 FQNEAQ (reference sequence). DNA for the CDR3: TGTGCCACCGCGAGGGGACAGGGGGCGCGAGAGACCCAGTACTTC. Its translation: CATARGQGARETQYF.

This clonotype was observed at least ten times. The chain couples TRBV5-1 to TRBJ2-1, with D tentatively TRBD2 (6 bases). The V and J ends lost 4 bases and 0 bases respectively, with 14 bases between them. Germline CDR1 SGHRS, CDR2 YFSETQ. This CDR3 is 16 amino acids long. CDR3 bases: TGCGCCAGCAGCAGCGTGGAGACTAGCTCCTACAATGAGCAGTTCTTC. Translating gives CASSSVETSSYNEQFF.

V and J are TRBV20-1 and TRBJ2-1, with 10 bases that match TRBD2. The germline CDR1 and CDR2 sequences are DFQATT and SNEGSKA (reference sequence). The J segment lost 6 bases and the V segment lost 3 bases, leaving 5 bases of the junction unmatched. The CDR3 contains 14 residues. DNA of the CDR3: TGCAGTGCTAGTCCTAGCGGGAGCCCCAATGAGCAGTTCTTC. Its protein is CSASPSGSPNEQFF.

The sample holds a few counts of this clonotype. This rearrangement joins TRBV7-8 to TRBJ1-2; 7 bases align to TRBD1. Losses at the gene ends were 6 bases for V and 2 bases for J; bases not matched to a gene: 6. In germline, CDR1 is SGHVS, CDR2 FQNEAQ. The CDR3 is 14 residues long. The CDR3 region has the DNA TGTGCCAGCAGTCGACAGGGAAGGAACTATGGCTACACCTTC. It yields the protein CASSRQGRNYGYTF.

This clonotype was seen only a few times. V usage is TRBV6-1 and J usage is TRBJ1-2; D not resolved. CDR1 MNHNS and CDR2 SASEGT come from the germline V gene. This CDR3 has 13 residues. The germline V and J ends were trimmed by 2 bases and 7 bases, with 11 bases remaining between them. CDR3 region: CASSESGISGYTF. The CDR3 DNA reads TGTGCCAGCAGTGAATCCGGAATAAGTGGCTACACCTTC.

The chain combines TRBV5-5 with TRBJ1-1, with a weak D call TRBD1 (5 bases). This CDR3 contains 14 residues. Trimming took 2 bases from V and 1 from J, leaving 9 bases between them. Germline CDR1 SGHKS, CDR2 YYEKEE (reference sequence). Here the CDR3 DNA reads TGTGCCAGCAGCTTCTACAGGTGGAACACTGAAGCTTTCTTT. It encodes CASSFYRWNTEAFF.

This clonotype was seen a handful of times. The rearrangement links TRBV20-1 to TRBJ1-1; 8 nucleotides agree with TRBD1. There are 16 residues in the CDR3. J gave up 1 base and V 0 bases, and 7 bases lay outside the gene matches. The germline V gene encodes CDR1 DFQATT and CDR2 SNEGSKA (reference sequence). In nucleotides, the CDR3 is TGCAGTGCTAGAGAAGCTCGTGGACAGGGGAACACTGAAGCTTTCTTT. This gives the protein CSAREARGQGNTEAFF.

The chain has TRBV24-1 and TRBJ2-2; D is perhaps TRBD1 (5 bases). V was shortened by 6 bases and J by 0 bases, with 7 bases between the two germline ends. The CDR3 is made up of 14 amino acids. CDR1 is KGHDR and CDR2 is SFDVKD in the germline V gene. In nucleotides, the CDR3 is TGTGCCACCAGTAAAGGGGCGAACACCGGGGAGCTGTTTTTT. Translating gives CATSKGANTGELFF.

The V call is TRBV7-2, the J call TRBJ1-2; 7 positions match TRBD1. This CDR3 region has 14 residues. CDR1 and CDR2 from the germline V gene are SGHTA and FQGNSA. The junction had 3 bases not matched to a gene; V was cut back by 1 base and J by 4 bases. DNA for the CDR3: TGTGCCAGCAGCTTAGGACAGGGCCGCTATGGCTACACCTTC. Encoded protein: CASSLGQGRYGYTF.

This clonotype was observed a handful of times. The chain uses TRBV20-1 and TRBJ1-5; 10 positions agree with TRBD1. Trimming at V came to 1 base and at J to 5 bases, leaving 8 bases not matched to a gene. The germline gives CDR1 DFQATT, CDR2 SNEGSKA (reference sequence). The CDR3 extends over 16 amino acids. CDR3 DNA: TGCAGTGCTAGAGCCCGGGGTGGGACAGGGGATCAGCCCCAGCATTTT. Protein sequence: CSARARGGTGDQPQHF.

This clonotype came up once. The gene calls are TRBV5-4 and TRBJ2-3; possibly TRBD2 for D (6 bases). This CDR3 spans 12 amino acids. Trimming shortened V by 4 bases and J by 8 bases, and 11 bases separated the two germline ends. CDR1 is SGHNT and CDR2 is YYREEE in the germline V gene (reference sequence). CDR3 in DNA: TGTGCCAGCAGCACCCCCGGGGGTACGCAGTATTTT. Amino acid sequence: CASSTPGGTQYF.

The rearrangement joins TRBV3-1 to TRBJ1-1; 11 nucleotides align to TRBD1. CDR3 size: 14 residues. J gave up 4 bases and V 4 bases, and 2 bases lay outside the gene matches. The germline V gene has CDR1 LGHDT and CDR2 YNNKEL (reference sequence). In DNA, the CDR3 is TGTGCCAGCAGCCTTGGGACAGGGGGCACTGAAGCTTTCTTT. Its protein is CASSLGTGGTEAFF.

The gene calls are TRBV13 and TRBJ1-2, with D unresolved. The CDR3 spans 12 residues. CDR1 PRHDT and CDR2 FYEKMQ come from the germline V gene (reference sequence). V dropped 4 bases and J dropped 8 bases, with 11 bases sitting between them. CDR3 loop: CASSSASRGYTF. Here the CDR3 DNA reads TGTGCCAGCAGCTCCGCCTCGAGGGGCTACACCTTC.

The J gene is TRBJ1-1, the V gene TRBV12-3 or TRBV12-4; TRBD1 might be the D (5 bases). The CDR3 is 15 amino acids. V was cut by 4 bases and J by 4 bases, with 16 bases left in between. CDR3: CASSSSKRGRTEAFF. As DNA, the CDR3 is TGTGCCAGCAGTTCTTCAAAAAGGGGTCGCACTGAAGCTTTCTTT.

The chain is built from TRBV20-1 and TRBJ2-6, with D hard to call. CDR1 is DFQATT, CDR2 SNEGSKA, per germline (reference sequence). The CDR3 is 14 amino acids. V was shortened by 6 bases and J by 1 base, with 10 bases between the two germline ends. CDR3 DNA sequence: TGCAGTGCCCGGACGGCGTCTGGGGCCAACGTCCTGACTTTC. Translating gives CSARTASGANVLTF.

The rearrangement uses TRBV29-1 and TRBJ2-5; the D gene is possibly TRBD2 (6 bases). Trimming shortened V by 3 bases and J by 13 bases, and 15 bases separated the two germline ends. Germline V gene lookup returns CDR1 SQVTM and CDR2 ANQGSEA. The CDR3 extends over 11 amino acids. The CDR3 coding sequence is TGCAGCGTTGATTGGGACTTAGGGAGGTACTTC. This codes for CSVDWDLGRYF. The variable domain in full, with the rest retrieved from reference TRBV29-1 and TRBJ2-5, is SAVISQKPSRDICQRGTSLTIQCQVDSQVTMMFWYRQQPGQSLTLIATANQGSEATYESGFVIDKFPISRPNLTFSTLTVSNMSPEDSSIYLCSVDWDLGRYFGPGTRLLVL.

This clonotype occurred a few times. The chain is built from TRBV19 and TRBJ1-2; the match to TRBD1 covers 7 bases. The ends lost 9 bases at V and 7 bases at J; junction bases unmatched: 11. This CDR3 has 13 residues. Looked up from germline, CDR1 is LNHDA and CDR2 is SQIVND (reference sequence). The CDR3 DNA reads TGTGCCAGCGGCGAGACAGGGTTTTTTGGCTACACCTTC. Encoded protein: CASGETGFFGYTF.